This T cell receptor beta chain was identified during a study of blood T cell repertoires in COVID-19. Original methodology: By means of reference gene primer amplification, nucleated cell counts were estimated. TCRdb's copy holds only in-frame clones and misses some; the assay was immunoSEQ multiplex PCR. That table gives V, J and clone size, and the DNA gave D and trimming. The sample includes about 240,000 clones, approximately 86% of them seen just once. Germline CDR1 reads MNHEY; CDR2 reads SVGAGI. With 5 bases clipped from V and 8 bases from J, the junction kept 7 bases outside the gene matches. This CDR3 contains 15 residues.

The chain couples TRBV6-5 to TRBJ2-1; 12 bases agree with TRBD2. Sequencing input: peripheral blood. This receptor was identified in a man between 60 and 75 years old who had recovered from COVID-19. CDR3 region: CASSQTSGGWYEQFF. The CDR3 DNA sequence: TGTGCCAGCAGTCAGACTAGCGGGGGATGGTATGAGCAGTTCTTC.